These 18 T cell receptor beta chains were sequenced from one sample in a study of cytomegalovirus exposure and HLA in healthy donors. The PCR employed 60 Vbeta primers together with 13 Jbeta primers. TCRdb's table, derived via immunoSEQ multiplex PCR, lists solely in-frame clones and lacks some. In the table there are fewer than 100,000 clones, about 77% of which are singletons. Sequences were obtained from PBMCs. These receptors were taken from a middle-aged man in good health and CMV-seronegative.

J is TRBJ2-2 and V is TRBV11-2, with D perhaps TRBD2 (5 bases). V was pared by 7 bases and J by 5 bases, with 14 bases between. From germline, CDR1 is SGHAT and CDR2 FQNNGV. The CDR3 is made up of 14 amino acids. CDR3 sequence reads: CASKEVWETGELFF. The CDR3 coding sequence is TGTGCCAGCAAGGAGGTCTGGGAGACCGGGGAGCTGTTTTTT.

The J gene is TRBJ2-2, the V gene TRBV11-2, with 9 bases identical to TRBD1. Germline V gives CDR1 SGHAT, CDR2 FQNNGV. With 5 bases clipped from V and 4 bases from J, the junction kept 11 bases outside the gene matches. The CDR3 is 17 amino acids. The CDR3 nucleotides are TGTGCCAGCAGCCCGCACCCCGGGACAGGGTCCACCGGGGAGCTGTTTTTT. This translates into CASSPHPGTGSTGELFF.

The genes are TRBV28 and TRBJ2-7, with D possibly matching TRBD1 (5 bases). V shed 3 bases and J shed 0 bases, with 9 bases lying between them. CDR3 length equals 14 residues. Germline CDR1 is MDHEN and CDR2 is SYDVKM. This chain's CDR3 is CASSFLDISYEQYF. For the CDR3, the DNA is TGTGCCAGCAGTTTCTTGGACATCTCCTACGAGCAGTACTTC.

The chain couples TRBV14 to TRBJ2-2; D gene ambiguous. Trimming stripped 1 base from V and 4 bases from J, with 7 bases between. Per the germline V gene, CDR1 is SGHDN and CDR2 is FVKESK. The CDR3 covers 14 residues. CDR3 loop: CASSQVEITGELFF. CDR3 DNA: TGTGCCAGCAGCCAAGTGGAGATCACCGGGGAGCTGTTTTTT.

The chain has TRBV10-3 and TRBJ2-1; 7 positions agree with TRBD2. J was trimmed by 0 bases and V by 6 bases; bases with no gene match: 8. The CDR3 extends over 16 amino acids. Germline values: CDR1 ENHRY, CDR2 SYGVKD. Here the CDR3 reads CAISATSPISYNEQFF. The CDR3 nucleotides are TGTGCCATCAGCGCGACTAGCCCCATCTCCTACAATGAGCAGTTCTTC.

CDR3 sequence reads: CASSPQGRVRNSPLHF. In nucleotides, the CDR3 is TGTGCCAGCAGCCCGCAAGGGAGGGTCCGGAATTCACCCCTCCACTTT. J is TRBJ1-6 and V is TRBV9; no clear D gene. The V and J ends lost 4 bases and 7 bases respectively, with 18 bases between them. Looked up from germline, CDR1 is SGDLS and CDR2 is YYNGEE. The CDR3 contains 16 residues.

The count of this clone is one. The chain is built from TRBV7-9 and TRBJ2-1; D may be TRBD2 (7 bases). The germline V and J ends were trimmed by 5 bases and 5 bases, with 22 bases remaining between them. The CDR3 contains 17 residues. Germline CDR1 SEHNR, CDR2 FQNEAQ (reference sequence). CDR3 sequence: CASSQGRGAGLDNEQFF. CDR3 nucleotide sequence: TGTGCCAGCAGCCAAGGTCGGGGGGCCGGATTAGACAATGAGCAGTTCTTC.

V and J are TRBV5-1 and TRBJ1-1; D uncertain. The CDR3 has 18 amino acids. From germline, CDR1 is SGHRS and CDR2 YFSETQ. V was clipped by 1 base and J by 1 base, with 20 bases between them. The CDR3 sequence: CASSLNFIAPTGNTEAFF. The CDR3, as DNA: TGCGCCAGCAGCTTGAATTTCATTGCCCCCACGGGGAACACTGAAGCTTTCTTT.

Only one count was recorded for this clone. The J gene is TRBJ2-1, the V gene TRBV5-1, with 13 bases aligning to TRBD2. CDR1 and CDR2 (germline): SGHRS, YFSETQ. This CDR3 spans 18 amino acids. J lost 0 bases, V lost 4 bases, and 7 bases had no gene match. Written as DNA, the CDR3 is TGCGCCAGCAGCGACCCGGGACTAGCGGGGAGCTCCTACAATGAGCAGTTCTTC. It specifies CASSDPGLAGSSYNEQFF.

The chain is built from TRBV19 and TRBJ2-7, with 11 bases fitting TRBD1. The length of the CDR3 is 15 residues. Trimming took 5 bases from V and 2 from J; bases not matched to a gene: 5. Germline V gene data show CDR1 as LNHDA and CDR2 as SQIVND (reference sequence). In nucleotides, the CDR3 is TGTGCCAGTAGTGGAGGACAGGGGGCAACCTACGAGCAGTACTTC. This sequence encodes CASSGGQGATYEQYF.

The J gene is TRBJ1-5, the V gene TRBV7-9, with D maybe TRBD1 (5 bases). The CDR3 has 16 amino acids. Trimming left V 1 base short and J 2 bases short, with 12 bases between. Per germline, CDR1 SEHNR and CDR2 FQNEAQ (reference sequence). CDR3 loop: CASSLVSGGGNQPQHF. CDR3 nucleotides: TGTGCCAGCAGCTTAGTATCCGGGGGTGGCAATCAGCCCCAGCATTTT.

The chain couples TRBV11-3 to TRBJ2-5, with TRBD2 matching over 12 bases. Germline lookup yields CDR1 SGHNT and CDR2 YENEEA. This CDR3 comprises 14 residues. V lost 5 bases to trimming and J lost 6 bases; unmatched junction nucleotides: 4. The CDR3 sequence is CASSPTSGSQTQYF. CDR3 sequence (DNA): TGTGCCAGCAGCCCGACTAGCGGGAGCCAGACCCAGTACTTC.

The J gene is TRBJ2-7, the V gene TRBV21-1; the tabulated D call, TRBD2, remains unverified against the DNA. TRBV21-1 is flagged as a pseudogene. This CDR3 is built from 14 residues. The CDR3 DNA reads as TGTGCCAGCAGCAGAGCTTGGAGGTCCTACGAGCAGTACTTC. Residues: CASSRAWRSYEQYF.

V and J are TRBV7-9 and TRBJ2-7; a weak D match, TRBD1 (6 bases). Trimming took off 5 bases at V and 2 bases at J, with 13 bases between the two ends. Germline V gene data show CDR1 as SEHNR and CDR2 as FQNEAQ (reference sequence). The CDR3 is made up of 14 amino acids. The CDR3 DNA follows: TGTGCCAGCAGCCACTGGGACAACCCCTACGAGCAGTACTTC. This translates into CASSHWDNPYEQYF.

The CDR3 DNA sequence: TGTGCCAGCAGCTCTAGACTAAAGGGAGGTAGCTCCTACGAGCAGTACTTC. Translating gives CASSSRLKGGSSYEQYF. The V and J genes are TRBV5-6 and TRBJ2-7; tentatively, D is TRBD2 (6 bases). Looked up from germline, CDR1 is SGHDT and CDR2 is YYEEEE. Trimming left V 3 bases short and J 0 bases short, with 19 bases between. The CDR3 covers 17 residues.

The chain employs TRBV2 and TRBJ2-7; D is possibly TRBD1 (7 bases). Germline CDR1 reads SNHLY; CDR2 reads FYNNEI. This CDR3 is built from 14 residues. Trimming pared 8 bases from V and 7 bases from J, leaving 21 bases between. CDR3 nucleotide sequence: TGTGCCAGCCGGTCAGGGGGACTTTTCGGGGAGCAGTACTTC. It is translated as CASRSGGLFGEQYF.

A single count supports this clone. This sequence joins TRBV5-4 and TRBJ2-7; 7 nucleotides align to TRBD1. Germline V gives CDR1 SGHNT, CDR2 YYREEE (reference sequence). V lost 2 bases and J lost 4; bases outside the gene matches: 6. The CDR3 extends over 14 amino acids. The CDR3 region is CASSFRDRAYEQYF. CDR3 sequence (DNA): TGTGCCAGCAGCTTCAGAGACAGGGCTTACGAGCAGTACTTC. Drawing the rest from reference TRBV5-4 and TRBJ2-7, the complete variable domain is ETGVTQSPTHLIKTRGQQVTLRCSSQSGHNTVSWYQQALGQGPQFIFQYYREEENGRGNFPPRFSGLQFPNYSSELNVNALELDDSALYLCASSFRDRAYEQYFGPGTRLTVT.

As regards this clone: The same CDR3 arises from other DNA sequences in this sample as well. The rearrangement uses TRBV14 and TRBJ1-3; the D gene is possibly TRBD1 (5 bases). CDR3 size: 15 residues. V was trimmed by 3 bases and J by 0 bases, leaving 9 bases between them. Germline loops: CDR1 SGHDN, CDR2 FVKESK. CDR3 nucleotide sequence: TGTGCCAGCAGCCAGAGACAGAACTCTGGAAACACCATATATTTT. Protein product: CASSQRQNSGNTIYF.